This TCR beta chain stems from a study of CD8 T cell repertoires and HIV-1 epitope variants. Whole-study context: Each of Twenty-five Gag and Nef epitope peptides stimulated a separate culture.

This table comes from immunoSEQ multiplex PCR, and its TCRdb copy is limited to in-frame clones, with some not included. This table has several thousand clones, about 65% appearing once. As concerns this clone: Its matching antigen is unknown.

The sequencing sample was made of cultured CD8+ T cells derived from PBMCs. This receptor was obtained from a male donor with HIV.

The CDR3 nucleotides read TGTGCCAGCAGCTTAGAGGCAGACTCCTACTACGAGCAGTACTTC. Its protein product is CASSLEADSYYEQYF. The chain uses TRBV7-6 and TRBJ2-7; D unclear. CDR3 size: 15 residues. V was cut by 1 base and J by 3 bases, with 13 bases left in between. The V gene's germline CDR1 is SGHVS and CDR2 FNYEAQ.